The clone carrying this T cell receptor (beta chain) was seen only a few times. Trimming stripped 0 bases from V and 7 bases from J, with 6 bases between. Germline CDR1 is SGHRS and CDR2 is YFSETQ. The CDR3 loop spans 12 amino acids. TCRdb called the reads again in MiXCR, with one record for every CDR3 protein. The top ten clones hold approximately 1.6% of a sample with under 300,000 distinct CDR3 sequences, 9% to 15% of them seen once. The sample is drawn from a study of T cell repertoires in cytomegalovirus infection. This sequence originates from a human donor in good health (CMV status not recorded). Some clones in this sample may be carry-over from other donors' samples. Sequencing was done on a sample of PBMCs. The chain joins TRBV5-1 to TRBJ2-3; D gene ambiguous. CDR3 DNA sequence: TGCGCCAGCAGCTTGGAGGCTAATACGCAGTATTTT. Protein sequence: CASSLEANTQYF.